Presented here are 25 T cell receptor beta chains from one specimen sequenced in a study of radiotherapy plus CTLA-4 blockade in lung cancer. The data were produced by immunoSEQ multiplex PCR, yet TCRdb's version contains in-frame clones alone and is incomplete. The data show approximately 110,000 clones, with 70% to 85% seen just once and around 3.3% held by the top ten. This specimen was peripheral blood, taken from a patient treated with radiotherapy plus ipilimumab. Receptors were obtained from a human donor with non-small cell lung cancer that progressed on radiotherapy plus ipilimumab. Some clones in this sample may be carry-over from other donors' samples.

The chain employs TRBV5-1 and TRBJ2-1; D might be TRBD1 or TRBD2, each matching 5 bases. This CDR3 contains 15 residues. V was clipped by 7 bases and J by 0 bases, with 14 bases between them. Germline CDR1 SGHRS, CDR2 YFSETQ. CDR3 coding DNA: TGCGCCAGCCTGGGGGAAGCCGCCTCCTACAATGAGCAGTTCTTC. Amino acid sequence: CASLGEAASYNEQFF.

This clone has only one observation. The chain combines TRBV7-8 with TRBJ1-5; D is ambiguous. Germline V gene lookup returns CDR1 SGHVS and CDR2 FQNEAQ. This CDR3 region has 13 residues. The ends were cut back, 1 base at V and 6 bases at J, with 7 bases in the middle. The CDR3 loop is CASSLVSFQPQHF. CDR3 nucleotide sequence: TGTGCCAGCAGCTTAGTATCTTTTCAGCCCCAGCATTTT. The whole variable domain, filled in from reference TRBV7-8 and TRBJ1-5, reads GAGVSQSPRYKVAKRGQDVALRCDPISGHVSLFWYQQALGQGPEFLTYFQNEAQLDKSGLPSDRFFAERPEGSVSTLKIQRTQQEDSAVYLCASSLVSFQPQHFGDGTRLSIL.

J is TRBJ2-7 and V is TRBV7-3; D gene unclear. CDR3 length: 12 residues. The V gene lost 5 bases and the J gene lost 7 bases, with 12 bases spanning the gap. Germline CDR1 SGHTA, CDR2 FQGTGA. CDR3 DNA: TGTGCCAGCAGCCCCGATGGTGGGGAGCAGTACTTC. Its translation is CASSPDGGEQYF.

V and J are TRBV14 and TRBJ2-1; D not certain. V was cut by 0 bases and J by 6 bases, with 15 bases left in between. The CDR3 is 16 residues long. Germline lookup yields CDR1 SGHDN and CDR2 FVKESK. The CDR3 region has the DNA TGTGCCAGCAGCCAAGATCTGGGGTTTCCCCCCAATGAGCAGTTCTTC. Encoded protein: CASSQDLGFPPNEQFF.

CDR3 amino acids: CASSLFSGTSGIQETQYF. CDR3 in DNA: TGTGCCAGCAGCTTATTTTCCGGGACTAGCGGGATCCAAGAGACCCAGTACTTC. The V and J genes are TRBV7-2 and TRBJ2-5, with TRBD2 matching 13 bases. The germline V gene has CDR1 SGHTA and CDR2 FQGNSA. The V and J ends lost 2 bases and 1 base, in that order; junction bases with no gene match: 7. This CDR3 has 18 residues.

The V call is TRBV27, the J call TRBJ2-5; weak D call: TRBD1 (6 bases). The V gene's germline CDR1 is MNHEY and CDR2 SMNVEV (reference sequence). CDR3 length equals 16 residues. The V end lost 2 bases, the J end lost 5 bases, and 18 bases lay between the germline ends. CDR3 DNA sequence: TGTGCCAGCAGTTTAAGGTCAGGGGTTGTGAGGGAGACCCAGTACTTC. This encodes CASSLRSGVVRETQYF.

With regard to this clone: The identical CDR3 is also encoded by other nucleotide sequences in the sample. The chain couples TRBV18 to TRBJ1-6; possible D gene TRBD1, 6 bases. The germline V gene encodes CDR1 KGHSH and CDR2 LQKENI. V lost 5 bases, J lost 9 bases, and 29 bases lay in between. CDR3 length: 19 residues. CDR3 sequence: CASSSQPTGTGAAASPLHF. As DNA, the CDR3 is TGTGCCAGCTCATCCCAACCGACAGGTACGGGGGCGGCAGCTTCACCCCTCCACTTT.

This sequence joins TRBV4-3 and TRBJ2-3; 11 positions match TRBD1. J lost 9 bases, V lost 0 bases, and 5 bases had no gene match. CDR1 LGHNA and CDR2 YSLEER come from the germline V gene. This CDR3 region has 15 residues. The CDR3 is CASSQDPGQGVTQYF. Here the CDR3 DNA reads TGCGCCAGCAGCCAAGATCCGGGACAGGGGGTAACGCAGTATTTT.

V is TRBV9 and J is TRBJ1-3; D is undetermined. The CDR3 extends over 14 amino acids. The V end lost 3 bases, the J end lost 0 bases, and 7 bases lay between the germline ends. Germline assignment: CDR1 SGDLS and CDR2 YYNGEE. The CDR3 sequence is CASSASLSGNTIYF. As DNA, the CDR3 is TGTGCCAGCAGCGCCAGCCTCTCTGGAAACACCATATATTTT.

The chain is built from TRBV29-1 and TRBJ1-1; 8 bases match TRBD1. The junction had 12 bases not matched to a gene; V was cut back by 7 bases and J by 8 bases. Germline loops: CDR1 SQVTM, CDR2 ANQGSEA. The CDR3 extends over 13 amino acids. CDR3 sequence reads: CSATGQGSAEAFF. The CDR3 DNA sequence: TGCAGCGCTACAGGACAGGGTTCCGCAGAAGCTTTCTTT.

The genes are TRBV7-2 and TRBJ1-5; tentative D call: TRBD1 (6 bases). Germline V gene lookup returns CDR1 SGHTA and CDR2 FQGNSA. CDR3 size: 16 residues. Deletions cut 2 bases from V and 0 bases from J, with 11 bases between. This CDR3 is CASSLRQGNSNQPQHF. CDR3 bases: TGTGCCAGCAGCTTAAGGCAGGGGAATAGCAATCAGCCCCAGCATTTT.

The rearrangement uses TRBV5-5 and TRBJ1-2; 8 nucleotides agree with TRBD1. Trimming cost V 3 bases and J 5 bases; bases outside gene matches: 6. The CDR3 runs to 14 residues. Germline CDR1 is SGHKS and CDR2 is YYEKEE (reference sequence). The CDR3 reads CASSSTGVSYGYTF. The CDR3 nucleotides read TGTGCCAGCAGCTCGACAGGGGTTTCATATGGCTACACCTTC.

This rearrangement joins TRBV7-9 to TRBJ2-2; no clear D. The CDR3 totals 14 residues. Germline loops: CDR1 SEHNR, CDR2 FQNEAQ (reference sequence). Trimming shortened V by 0 bases and J by 5 bases, and 7 bases separated the two germline ends. In nucleotides, the CDR3 is TGTGCCAGCAGCTTAGCGCTCAGTACCGGGGAGCTGTTTTTT. This encodes CASSLALSTGELFF. Full variable domain (outside the CDR3, taken from reference TRBV7-9 and TRBJ2-2): DTGVSQNPRHKITKRGQNVTFRCDPISEHNRLYWYRQTLGQGPEFLTYFQNEAQLEKSRLLSDRFSAERPKGSFSTLEIQRTEQGDSAMYLCASSLALSTGELFFGEGSRLTVL.

The chain has TRBV11-3 and TRBJ2-3; TRBD1 matches at 7 bases. Unmatched junction bases numbered 3, after V lost 4 bases and J lost 5 bases. Germline V CDR1 and CDR2: SGHNT, YENEEA. The CDR3 has 13 amino acids. As DNA, the CDR3 is TGTGCCAGCAGCTCCACAGGGGAAGATACGCAGTATTTT. Amino acids: CASSSTGEDTQYF.

This clone is a singleton in its sample. This rearrangement joins TRBV28 to TRBJ1-1; no firm D call. From germline, CDR1 is MDHEN and CDR2 SYDVKM. Trimming removed 2 bases at V and 6 bases at J, with 19 bases between. This CDR3 has 16 residues. The CDR3 reads CASSLGLVRQVAEAFF. CDR3 sequence (DNA): TGTGCCAGCAGTTTAGGACTTGTAAGACAAGTCGCTGAAGCTTTCTTT.

The chain is built from TRBV15 and TRBJ1-1; D is uncertain. The CDR3 loop spans 14 amino acids. V lost 5 bases, J lost 2 bases, and 12 bases lay in between. CDR1 is LNHNV and CDR2 is YYDKDF in the germline V gene (reference sequence). The CDR3 coding sequence is TGTGCCACCAGCCCCGGTACCGGTAACACTGAAGCTTTCTTT. It translates to CATSPGTGNTEAFF.

This chain joins TRBV7-9 and TRBJ2-7; D may be TRBD2 (6 bases). This CDR3 contains 15 residues. Germline-derived CDR1 and CDR2 are SEHNR and FQNEAQ (reference sequence). V lost 2 bases and J lost 4, with 15 bases in between. CDR3 amino acids: CASSLSEGGGYEQYF. The CDR3 bases are TGTGCCAGCAGCTTATCTGAGGGAGGAGGGTACGAGCAGTACTTC.

This clone was seen a handful of times. V gene TRBV6-1 combines with J gene TRBJ2-1; 8 nucleotides agree with TRBD2. The CDR3 sequence is 15 residues long. Losses at the gene ends were 3 bases for V and 2 bases for J; bases not matched to a gene: 3. The germline V gene has CDR1 MNHNS and CDR2 SASEGT. The CDR3 DNA reads TGTGCCAGCAGTGAGGGCGGGGGGACCTACAATGAGCAGTTCTTC. Translated: CASSEGGGTYNEQFF.

This chain links TRBV30 with TRBJ2-7, with TRBD2 as a possible D gene (5 bases). CDR1 is GTSNPN and CDR2 is SVGIG in the germline V gene (reference sequence). This CDR3 comprises 15 residues. Trimming pared 1 base from V and 0 bases from J, leaving 13 bases between. The CDR3 DNA is TGTGCCTGGAGTGGGGCGGGCCTGAGCTCCTACGAGCAGTACTTC. Translated: CAWSGAGLSSYEQYF.

This chain connects TRBV9 to TRBJ2-7; 10 nucleotides match TRBD2. The junction had 7 bases not matched to a gene; V was cut back by 0 bases and J by 4 bases. CDR3 length: 16 residues. The germline V gene has CDR1 SGDLS and CDR2 YYNGEE. The CDR3 loop reads CASSVGGAGGMYEQYF. The CDR3 bases are TGTGCCAGCAGCGTAGGAGGAGCGGGGGGGATGTACGAGCAGTACTTC.

This CDR3 reads CASIGGGLVNEQFF. The CDR3, as DNA: TGTGCCAGCATTGGGGGGGGCCTAGTGAATGAGCAGTTCTTC. The V gene is TRBV28, the J gene TRBJ2-1; perhaps TRBD2 as D (7 bases). V was shortened by 7 bases and J by 7 bases, with 17 bases between the two germline ends. Per the germline V gene, CDR1 is MDHEN and CDR2 is SYDVKM. This CDR3 has 14 residues.

The chain uses TRBV9 and TRBJ2-5, with D uncertain. There are 14 residues in the CDR3. CDR1 SGDLS and CDR2 YYNGEE come from the germline V gene. V lost 0 bases and J lost 2, with 8 bases in between. The CDR3 nucleotides are TGTGCCAGCAGCGTAGTACTGGATCAAGAGACCCAGTACTTC. Encoded protein: CASSVVLDQETQYF.

The J gene is TRBJ1-1, the V gene TRBV4-3; D not resolved. The CDR3 extends over 13 amino acids. Trimming shortened V by 4 bases and J by 3 bases, and 9 bases separated the two germline ends. Germline CDR1 and CDR2: LGHNA and YSLEER. For the CDR3, the DNA is TGCGCCAGCAGCCCACGGGTTTACACTGAAGCTTTCTTT. Translation: CASSPRVYTEAFF.

This chain uses TRBV4-3 with TRBJ1-5; D call uncertain. Trimming took 0 bases from V and 4 from J, leaving 4 bases between them. CDR1 is LGHNA and CDR2 is YSLEER in the germline V gene. This CDR3 region has 13 residues. In DNA, the CDR3 is TGCGCCAGCAGCCAAGATCGGAATCAGCCCCAGCATTTT. Protein: CASSQDRNQPQHF.

The chain carries TRBV6-6 and TRBJ2-7, with 8 bases that match TRBD1. Germline-derived CDR1 and CDR2 are MNHNY and SVGAGI (reference sequence). Trimming removed 6 bases from V and 2 bases from J; junction bases left unmatched: 12. The CDR3 totals 16 residues. Written as DNA, the CDR3 is TGTGCCAGCAGCCCCCGACAGGGGCCTCCTCCCTACGAGCAGTACTTC. Its protein product is CASSPRQGPPPYEQYF.